This T cell receptor beta chain was recorded in a study of cytomegalovirus exposure and HLA in healthy donors. The germline V gene encodes CDR1 MNHEY and CDR2 SMNVEV (reference sequence). Trimming removed 7 bases from V and 5 bases from J, with 14 bases in between. This CDR3 region has 13 residues. 13 Jbeta primers and 60 Vbeta primers were used for the PCR. This table comes from immunoSEQ multiplex PCR, and its TCRdb copy is limited to in-frame clones, with some not included. Among about 180,000 clones listed, approximately 80% were seen once. The chain uses TRBV27 and TRBJ1-1, with D perhaps matching TRBD1 (5 bases). Specimen: PBMCs. This receptor was obtained from a girl aged 5-17 years in good health and CMV-seropositive. The DNA for the CDR3 is TGTGCCAGCAAGGAGGGGATTGGTACTGAAGCTTTCTTT. It translates to CASKEGIGTEAFF.